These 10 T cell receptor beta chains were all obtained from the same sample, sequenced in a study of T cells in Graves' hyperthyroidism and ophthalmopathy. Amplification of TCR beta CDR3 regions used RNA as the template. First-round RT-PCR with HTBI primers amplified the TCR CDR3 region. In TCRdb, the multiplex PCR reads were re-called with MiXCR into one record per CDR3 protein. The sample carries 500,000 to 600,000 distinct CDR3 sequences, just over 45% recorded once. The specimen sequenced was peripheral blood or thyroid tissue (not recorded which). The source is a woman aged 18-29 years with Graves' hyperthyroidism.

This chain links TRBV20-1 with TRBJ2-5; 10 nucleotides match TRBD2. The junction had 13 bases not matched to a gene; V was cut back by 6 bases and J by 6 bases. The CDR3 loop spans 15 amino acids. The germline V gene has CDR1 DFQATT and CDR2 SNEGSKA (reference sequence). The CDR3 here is CSASSDSSGRKTQYF. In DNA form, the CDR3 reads TGCAGTGCCAGCAGTGATTCTAGCGGGAGAAAGACCCAGTACTTC.

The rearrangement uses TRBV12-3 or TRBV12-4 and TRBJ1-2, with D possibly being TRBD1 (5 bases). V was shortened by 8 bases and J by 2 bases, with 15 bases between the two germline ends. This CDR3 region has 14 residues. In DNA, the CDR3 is TGTGCCAGCTCTCTTCGGGGGAACAACTATGGCTACACCTTC. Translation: CASSLRGNNYGYTF.

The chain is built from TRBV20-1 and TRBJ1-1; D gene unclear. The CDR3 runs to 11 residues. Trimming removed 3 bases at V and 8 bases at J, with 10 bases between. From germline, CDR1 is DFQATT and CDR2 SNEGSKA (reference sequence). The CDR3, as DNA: TGCAGTGCTAGTACACCTAGGGAAGCTTTCTTT. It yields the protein CSASTPREAFF.

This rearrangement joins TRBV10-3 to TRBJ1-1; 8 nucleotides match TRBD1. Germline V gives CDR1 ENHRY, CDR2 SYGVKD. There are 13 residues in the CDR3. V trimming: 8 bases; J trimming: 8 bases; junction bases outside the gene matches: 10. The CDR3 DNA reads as TGTGCCATCCAGGACAGGGACTCCACAGAAGCTTTCTTT. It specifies CAIQDRDSTEAFF.

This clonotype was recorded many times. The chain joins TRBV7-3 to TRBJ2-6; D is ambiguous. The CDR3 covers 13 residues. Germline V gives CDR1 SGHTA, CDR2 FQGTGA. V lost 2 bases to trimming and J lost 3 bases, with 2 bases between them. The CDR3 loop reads CASSLRGANVLTF. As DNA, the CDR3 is TGTGCCAGCAGCTTACGTGGGGCCAACGTCCTGACTTTC.

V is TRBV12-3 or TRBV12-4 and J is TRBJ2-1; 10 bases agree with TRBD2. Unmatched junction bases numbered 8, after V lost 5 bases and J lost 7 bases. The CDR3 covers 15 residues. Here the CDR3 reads CASSPSGSKGNEQFF. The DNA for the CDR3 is TGTGCCAGCAGTCCTAGCGGGAGTAAGGGGAATGAGCAGTTCTTC.

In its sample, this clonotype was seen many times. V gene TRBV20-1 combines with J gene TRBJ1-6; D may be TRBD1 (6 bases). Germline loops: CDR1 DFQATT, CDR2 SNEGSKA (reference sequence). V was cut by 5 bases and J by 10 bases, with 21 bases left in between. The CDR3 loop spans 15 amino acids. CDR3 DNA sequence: TGCAGTGCTGGAACAAACCGGGACACCGGATCACCCCTCCACTTT. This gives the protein CSAGTNRDTGSPLHF.

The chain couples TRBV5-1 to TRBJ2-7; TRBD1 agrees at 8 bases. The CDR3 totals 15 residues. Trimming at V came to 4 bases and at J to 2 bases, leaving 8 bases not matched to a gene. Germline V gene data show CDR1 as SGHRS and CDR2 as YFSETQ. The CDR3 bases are TGCGCCAGCAGCCCCGGGACAGGTTTTACCTACGAGCAGTACTTC. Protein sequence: CASSPGTGFTYEQYF.

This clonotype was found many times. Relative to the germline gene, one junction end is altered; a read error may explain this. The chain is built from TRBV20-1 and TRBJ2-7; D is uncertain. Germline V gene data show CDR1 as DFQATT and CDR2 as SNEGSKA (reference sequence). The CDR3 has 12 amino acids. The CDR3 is CSARDGHYAQYF. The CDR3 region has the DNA TGCAGTGCTAGAGATGGCCACTACGCGCAGTACTTC.

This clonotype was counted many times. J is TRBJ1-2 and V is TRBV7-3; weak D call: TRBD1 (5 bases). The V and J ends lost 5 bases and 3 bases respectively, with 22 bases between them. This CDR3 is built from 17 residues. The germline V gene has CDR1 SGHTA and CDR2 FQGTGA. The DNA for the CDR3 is TGTGCCAGCAGCACCCCTCCGGGCAGGGATCGCGACTATGGCTACACCTTC. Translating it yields CASSTPPGRDRDYGYTF.